The following is a T cell receptor beta chain sequence with its context. Produced via immunoSEQ multiplex PCR; TCRdb's table is partial and in-frame only. Of roughly 170,000 clones listed, about 80% are singletons. This entry comes from a study of blood T cell repertoires in COVID-19. The CDR3 runs 14 residues. CDR1 is SGHAT, CDR2 FQDESV, per germline (reference sequence). V lost 5 bases, J lost 3 bases, and 14 bases lay in between. This chain links TRBV11-1 with TRBJ2-7, with D maybe TRBD1 (5 bases). The sample was peripheral blood. The sequence was collected from a human donor in a cohort sampled during active COVID-19. The CDR3 here is CASSPAQGYYEQYF. The CDR3 bases are TGTGCCAGCAGCCCGGCCCAGGGATACTACGAGCAGTACTTC.